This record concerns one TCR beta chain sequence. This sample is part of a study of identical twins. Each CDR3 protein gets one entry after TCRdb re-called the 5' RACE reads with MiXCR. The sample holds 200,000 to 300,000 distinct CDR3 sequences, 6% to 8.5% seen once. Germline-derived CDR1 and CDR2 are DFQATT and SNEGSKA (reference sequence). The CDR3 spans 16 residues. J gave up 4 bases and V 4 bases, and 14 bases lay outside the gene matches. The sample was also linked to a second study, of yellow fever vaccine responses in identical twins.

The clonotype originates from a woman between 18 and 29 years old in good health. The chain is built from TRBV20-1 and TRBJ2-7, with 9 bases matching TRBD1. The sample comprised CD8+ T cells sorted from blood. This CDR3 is CSATVIPGQGVYEQYF. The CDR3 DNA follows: TGCAGTGCTACAGTAATACCGGGACAGGGTGTATACGAGCAGTACTTC.